Listed below are T cell receptor beta chains from one sample, sequenced in a study of blood T cell repertoires in COVID-19. The assay was immunoSEQ multiplex PCR, and TCRdb's table has in-frame clones only and misses some. This sample has about 200,000 clones; over 75% occur once, and the top ten carry 2.5% to 3%. The sample was peripheral blood. These receptor sequences come from a woman of 80 years or more with active or convalescent COVID-19. CDR3s include the opening cysteine and the closing phenylalanine or tryptophan. Each record gives: J gene, D gene, clone size, V gene, CDR3 protein, CDR3 DNA. D genes are given only for firm matches. Clone size is given for some rows only: seen once, a few or many times, or a class if the clone is expanded.

TRBJ1-1 TRBD1 . TRBV20-1 CSVGQGTEAFF TGCAGTGTGGGACAGGGGACTGAAGCTTTCTTT
TRBJ1-2 TRBD1 . TRBV6-6 CASSYTTGIEGYTF TGTGCCAGCAGTTACACGACAGGGATAGAGGGCTACACCTTC
TRBJ2-2 . . TRBV6-2/TRBV6-3 CASSYGSTELFF TGTGCCAGCAGTTACGGGAGTACGGAGCTGTTTTTT
TRBJ1-4 . many TRBV7-9 CASSLVLTGTNEKLFF TGTGCCAGCAGCTTAGTTCTGACAGGCACTAATGAAAAACTGTTTTTT
TRBJ2-2 TRBD2 . TRBV5-6 CASSLLSGAGELFF TGTGCCAGCAGCTTGTTGAGCGGGGCCGGGGAGCTGTTTTTT
TRBJ2-2 . few TRBV10-3 CAISAARSYTGELFF TGTGCCATCAGTGCTGCCAGATCTTACACCGGGGAGCTGTTTTTT
TRBJ2-7 TRBD1 . TRBV27 CASRTTGNEQYF TGTGCCAGCAGGACGACAGGGAACGAGCAGTACTTC
TRBJ1-3 TRBD1 . TRBV2 CASSSSMGQASGNTIYF TGTGCCAGCAGTTCCTCCATGGGACAGGCCTCTGGAAACACCATATATTTT
TRBJ2-5 TRBD1 . TRBV10-3 CAISDGGEGTGAVQETQYF TGTGCCATCAGTGATGGGGGGGAAGGGACAGGGGCTGTCCAAGAGACCCAGTACTTC
TRBJ2-7 TRBD2 . TRBV3-1/TRBV3-2 CASADGSGGGPTTHEQYF TGTGCCAGCGCGGATGGGAGCGGCGGGGGGCCGACCACCCACGAGCAGTACTTC
TRBJ2-3 . . TRBV6-4 CASSDRGADTQYF TGTGCCAGCAGTGACCGCGGGGCAGATACGCAGTATTTT
TRBJ2-3 . . TRBV27 CASRLFAFTDTQYF TGTGCCAGCAGGTTGTTCGCGTTCACAGATACGCAGTATTTT
TRBJ1-1 . . TRBV11-3 CASSFKNTEAFF TGTGCCAGCAGCTTTAAGAACACTGAAGCTTTCTTT
TRBJ1-2 . . TRBV6-2/TRBV6-3 CASSGQPYGYTF TGTGCCAGCAGTGGACAGCCCTATGGCTACACCTTC
TRBJ2-1 TRBD2 few TRBV2 CASSAGGYNEQFF TGTGCCAGCTCGGCGGGGGGCTACAATGAGCAGTTCTTC
TRBJ1-4 . few TRBV5-1 CASSLGGSNEKLFF TGCGCCAGCAGCTTGGGAGGTTCTAATGAAAAACTGTTTTTT
TRBJ2-4 . . TRBV4-1 CASSQDRGNSEGGMAKNIQYF TGCGCCAGCAGCCAAGATAGAGGAAACAGTGAAGGGGGAATGGCCAAAAACATTCAGTACTTC
TRBJ2-3 TRBD1 . TRBV6-2/TRBV6-3 CASSPDRGWDTQYF TGTGCCAGCAGTCCGGACAGGGGGTGGGATACGCAGTATTTT
TRBJ2-7 . . TRBV5-6 CASSSLGGTYEQYF TGTGCCAGCAGCTCCCTCGGGGGAACGTACGAGCAGTACTTC
TRBJ2-7 . once TRBV30 CAWRARGGYEQYF TGTGCCTGGAGAGCTAGGGGGGGGTACGAGCAGTACTTC
TRBJ2-5 TRBD2 . TRBV2 CASTGGEGETQYF TGTGCCAGCACCGGCGGGGAGGGAGAGACCCAGTACTTC
TRBJ2-3 . once TRBV7-2 CASSSSGLSTDTQYF TGTGCCAGCAGCTCCAGTGGACTTAGCACAGATACGCAGTATTTT
TRBJ1-4 TRBD1 . TRBV4-1 CASSHGQGRVATNEKLFF TGCGCCAGCAGCCACGGACAGGGTAGAGTGGCAACTAATGAAAAACTGTTTTTT
TRBJ2-7 . once TRBV27 CASSSRSEGALRLGQYF TGTGCCAGCAGTTCCCGCTCGGAGGGGGCGTTAAGGCTGGGGCAGTACTTC
TRBJ1-3 . once TRBV5-6 CASSLQQGTGNTIYF TGTGCCAGCAGCCTGCAACAGGGAACTGGAAACACCATATATTTT
TRBJ2-7 TRBD2 . TRBV5-1 CASSSGLAGTYEQYF TGCGCCAGCAGCTCGGGACTAGCGGGGACCTACGAGCAGTACTTC
TRBJ1-6 . once TRBV5-1 CASSFFGGGRNSPLHF TGCGCCAGCAGCTTCTTCGGCGGGGGGAGGAATTCACCCCTCCACTTT
TRBJ2-2 . . TRBV5-1 CASSPGHTGELFF TGCGCCAGCAGCCCAGGACATACCGGGGAGCTGTTTTTT
TRBJ2-7 TRBD2 . TRBV4-2 CASSQEFLADNYEQYF TGTGCCAGCAGCCAAGAATTCCTAGCGGACAATTACGAGCAGTACTTC
TRBJ2-1 . once TRBV27 CASSSGYNEQFF TGTGCCAGCAGTTCGGGGTACAATGAGCAGTTCTTC
TRBJ1-5 TRBD1 once TRBV6-2/TRBV6-3 CASSPRGDNQPQHF TGTGCCAGCAGTCCCAGGGGGGACAATCAGCCCCAGCATTTT
TRBJ1-1 TRBD1 . TRBV4-1 CASSQGQGTTEAFF TGCGCCAGCAGCCAAGGACAGGGGACCACTGAAGCTTTCTTT
TRBJ2-5 TRBD1 . TRBV5-6 CASSPPGTVQETQYF TGTGCCAGCAGCCCGCCCGGGACAGTACAAGAGACCCAGTACTTC
TRBJ2-1 . . TRBV4-1 CASSQDAGVLRYNEQFF TGCGCCAGCAGCCAAGACGCCGGGGTCCTGAGGTACAATGAGCAGTTCTTC
TRBJ1-1 TRBD1 . TRBV10-1 CASSATGGNTEAFF TGCGCCAGCAGTGCTACAGGGGGCAACACTGAAGCTTTCTTT